The source of this T cell receptor (beta chain) is a study of beta chain features in type 1 diabetes (dated by TCRdb to the late 2010s). Broadly, across the study: No differences in mean age, gender distribution, total cell number or subset yield were found between patients and healthy donors. The study compared the TCRB repertoires of sorted circulating CD4+ T cell subsets in recently diagnosed type 1 diabetes patients with those in matched healthy donors. Regulatory and stem cell-like memory subsets were isolated from only 8 patients and roughly 8 healthy donors, whereas naive and central memory subsets came from all 30 or so donors. Across all samples, some 99 million sorted cells were examined, and cell number per subset correlated strongly with RNA yield. Study-level results and caveats: PCR might favor shorter templates, but patient and control samples were amplified and corrected together, so any skew would affect both groups equally. Because cDNA rather than genomic DNA was sequenced, highly expressing activated cells could have been over-represented, although no difference in activation and CD3 levels was found between groups. The naive, central memory and regulatory TCRB repertoires appeared to resemble one another more closely among patients than among healthy donors. Type 1 diabetes patients showed a moderate but significant shortening of TCRB CDR3 length in all four CD4+ subsets. Because the HLA sub-analyses included only small numbers of individuals, any influence of HLA type on TCRB rearrangement was left unresolved. Patients with type 1 diabetes made fewer insertions and deleted more nucleotides at VDJ recombination sites, implying thymic rearrangement abnormalities.

V drops 4 bases and J drops 7 bases, leaving 11 bases in between. Measured from the cysteine to the phenylalanine, the CDR3 is 12 residues long. The kept DNA is CDR3 alone, 36 bases in frame from the first base. CDR1 and CDR2 are read off the germline V gene (reference sequence) as GTSNPN and SVGIG. The entire amount of isolated RNA was reverse transcribed using the High Capacity cDNA Reverse Transcription Kit, so the sequenced TCRB transcripts were expressed ones. Deep immunoSEQ sequencing was performed on naive, central memory and regulatory T cell samples, with an average of roughly 3.6 million total reads per sample. Sorted cells were lysed in RLT buffer and RNA was extracted with DNase-treated RNeasy Micro or Mini kits, depending on cell number. Each cell subset was processed separately to prevent cross-contamination, with patient and healthy donor samples processed together. Using the immunoSEQ multiplex PCR, TCRB sequences were amplified from cDNA into 87-bp fragments spanning the CDR3 region. Sequencing of the amplicons was performed on the Illumina HiSeq platform. Regarding the original processing steps: PCR bias was corrected computationally using synthetic template baselines, and reads within Hamming distance 2 were collapsed, with unmergeable singletons discarded. Reads were aligned against IMGT to assign V, D and J genes, CDR3 length and insertions or deletions at six rearrangement sites. Within each subset, clonotype counts were normalized to sorted cell number, after which true diversity and Gini coefficients were computed with the tcR R package. The overlap coefficient, calculated on TCRB nucleotide sequences, was used to measure repertoire sharing. As a proxy for the pre-selection repertoire, out-of-frame TCRB sequences from naive cells were analyzed. Not all clones reach the TCRdb copy of this immuneACCESS table, which keeps in-frame sequences only. Checked studies attribute under half of the gap to unresolved V genes and leave the rest unexplained. V, J and clone size reflect that table, while D and trimming were determined from the DNA. This sample gives 150,000 to 200,000 clones in total; more than 60% of them show up just once. 0.08% to 0.1% of the sample comes from the top ten.

Each donor gave one peripheral blood draw, averaging about 100 mL, which was collected into heparinised tubes. A BD FACSAria II and a panel including CD45RO, CCR7, CD25, CD127, CD95 and CD27 were used to sort naive, central memory, regulatory and stem cell-like memory CD4+ T cells. All sorted populations exceeded 95% purity. PBMCs were separated immediately by Lymphoprep density gradient centrifugation and were stained directly, without being cultured. To minimize batch effects, samples were stained and sorted in pairs, one healthy donor with one patient per experiment. Turning to this clone: Its antigen specificity is not known. Nothing much larger sits one base from this clone, and base qualities are not available.

The sample consisted of naive CD4+ T cells from blood. The cell subset or site label, as the study defines it: true naive CD4+ T cells. The sequence joins TRBV30 to TRBJ2-1, and possibly TRBD1, on 5 matching bases. This clonotype was sampled from a man aged 25 to 40 with type 1 diabetes. The encoded CDR3 is CAWTGPGNEQFF. The nucleotide sequence reads as follows: TGTGCCTGGACCGGCCCAGGGAATGAGCAGTTCTTC.